The T cell receptor (beta chain) under discussion was sequenced for a study of blood T cells in healthy people across ages. Study outcomes and limitations: It was not known whether donors were CMV positive (a possible confounder of expanded clonotype changes).

Individuals who donated were healthy Caucasians from Russia aged roughly 6 to 90. Per individual sample, total RNA of at least 6 micrograms was extracted. Together with a sample-barcoded 5' primer, a J-beta primer mix was included in a second PCR lasting roughly 6 to 12 cycles. Every single cDNA molecule received a tag from a template-switch adaptor with 12 random nucleotides. TCRdb reprocessed the 5' RACE reads with MiXCR, giving one entry per CDR3 protein. The sample yields approximately 680,000 distinct CDR3 sequences, approximately 30% seen once. At least ten counts were recorded for this clonotype. Its antigen is still unknown. The clonotype comes from an elderly woman in good health. The source material was blood.

The CDR3 nucleotides read TGTGCCAGCAGTTACTCAACTTCAGGGGACAACATTCAGTACTTC. Its protein is CASSYSTSGDNIQYF. This chain links TRBV6-5 with TRBJ2-4, with D maybe TRBD1 (6 bases). This CDR3 comprises 15 residues. Germline CDR1 is MNHEY and CDR2 is SVGAGI. V was cut by 0 bases and J by 7 bases, with 13 bases left in between.